These 22 T cell receptor beta chains were sequenced from one sample in a study of T cell repertoires in cytomegalovirus infection. One entry per CDR3 protein results from TCRdb running MiXCR on the reads. The sample holds about 130,000 distinct CDR3 sequences, approximately 8.8% seen once. Sample: PBMCs. These receptors were taken from a human donor in good health (CMV status not recorded). Some clones in this sample may be carry-over from other donors' samples.

This clonotype was counted many times. The chain uses TRBV19 and TRBJ2-7; tentatively, D is TRBD1 or TRBD2 (5 bases each). The CDR3 runs to 15 residues. The germline V gene encodes CDR1 LNHDA and CDR2 SQIVND (reference sequence). Trimming removed 5 bases at V and 5 bases at J, with 19 bases between. Written as DNA, the CDR3 is TGTGCCAGTAGTTTCCGATCCGGGACGGGTAACGAGCAGTACTTC. This codes for CASSFRSGTGNEQYF.

The chain recombines TRBV10-3 with TRBJ2-7, with 9 bases matching TRBD1. The CDR3 runs 15 residues. V gave up 0 bases and J gave up 5 bases; unmatched junction bases: 5. Germline-derived CDR1 and CDR2 are ENHRY and SYGVKD. This CDR3 is CAISESPGQGDEQYF. For the CDR3, the DNA is TGTGCCATCAGTGAGTCTCCGGGACAGGGTGACGAGCAGTACTTC.

This clonotype has ten or more counts. The rearrangement links TRBV12-3 or TRBV12-4 to TRBJ2-3; 10 nucleotides match TRBD2. CDR3 length equals 15 residues. The trim removed 7 bases at V and 4 bases at J, leaving 8 bases unmatched. CDR3 nucleotides: TGTGCCAGCACCACGGGGAGCGGGGGGGCAGATACGCAGTATTTT. Protein product: CASTTGSGGADTQYF.

This clonotype was detected many times. This rearrangement joins TRBV7-2 to TRBJ1-2; D remains unclear. CDR3 length equals 13 residues. Germline values: CDR1 SGHTA, CDR2 FQGNSA. The V end was cut by 2 bases, the J end by 0 bases, with 4 bases between. CDR3 nucleotide sequence: TGTGCCAGCAGCTTAACAGCTAACTATGGCTACACCTTC. Translating gives CASSLTANYGYTF.

By sample share, this clonotype is medium-sized (0.01 to 0.1%). The V and J genes are TRBV7-2 and TRBJ2-7; D is unclear. CDR1 SGHTA and CDR2 FQGNSA come from the germline V gene. This CDR3 has 15 residues. Trimming cost V 5 bases and J 3 bases, with 17 bases left between them. In DNA, the CDR3 is TGTGCCAGCAGCGCCCTCGTTAGTCGAGGCTACGAGCAGTACTTC. Translation gives CASSALVSRGYEQYF.

The chain recombines TRBV18 with TRBJ1-5, with no clear D. This CDR3 is 12 amino acids long. Trimming took off 0 bases at V and 7 bases at J, with 4 bases between the two ends. The germline CDR1 and CDR2 sequences are KGHSH and LQKENI. The CDR3 DNA sequence: TGTGCCAGCTCACCACCGGGACAGCCCCAGCATTTT. Translating it yields CASSPPGQPQHF.

In its sample, this clonotype was seen many times. The rearrangement joins TRBV12-3 or TRBV12-4 to TRBJ2-2; D gene unclear. The CDR3 is 13 residues long. Trimming took off 7 bases at V and 1 base at J, with 7 bases between the two ends. CDR3 DNA sequence: TGTGCCAGCACCCAGAGGAACACCGGGGAGCTGTTTTTT. Translation gives CASTQRNTGELFF.

Only a few counts were recorded for this clonotype. This rearrangement joins TRBV12-3 or TRBV12-4 to TRBJ1-5; TRBD1 might be the D (6 bases). V lost 6 bases to trimming and J lost 2 bases, with 17 bases between them. The CDR3 runs 16 residues. The CDR3, as DNA: TGTGCCAGCAGCGGCACAGGGTTCCAAGGCAATCAGCCCCAGCATTTT. Encoded protein: CASSGTGFQGNQPQHF.

This chain connects TRBV5-6 to TRBJ1-1, with 11 bases lining up with TRBD1. V lost 6 bases and J lost 2; bases outside the gene matches: 3. The CDR3 has 14 residues. Germline V gene sequence: CDR1 SGHDT, CDR2 YYEEEE. CDR3 region: CASTRTGGNTEAFF. The CDR3 DNA reads as TGTGCCAGCACCAGGACAGGGGGCAACACTGAAGCTTTCTTT. The full variable domain, with the rest looked up from reference TRBV5-6 and TRBJ1-1, is DAGVTQSPTHLIKTRGQQVTLRCSPKSGHDTVSWYQQALGQGPQFIFQYYEEEERQRGNFPDRFSGHQFPNYSSELNVNALLLGDSALYLCASTRTGGNTEAFFGQGTRLTVV.

This clonotype was detected ten times or more. The chain carries TRBV20-1 and TRBJ1-1; D may be TRBD1 (6 bases). V was clipped by 5 bases and J by 3 bases, with 16 bases between them. Germline V gene sequence: CDR1 DFQATT, CDR2 SNEGSKA (reference sequence). The CDR3 covers 14 residues. CDR3 nucleotides: TGCAGTGCTGAACGACAGGTACTATACACTGAAGCTTTCTTT. It codes for CSAERQVLYTEAFF.

This clonotype was picked up many times. The gene calls are TRBV6-1 and TRBJ1-2; D unclear. V was trimmed by 0 bases and J by 3 bases, leaving 11 bases between them. The germline V gene encodes CDR1 MNHNS and CDR2 SASEGT. This CDR3 is built from 15 residues. DNA for the CDR3: TGTGCCAGCAGTGAAGCTTGGGGAACCGACTATGGCTACACCTTC. This gives the protein CASSEAWGTDYGYTF.

Worth noting for this clonotype: Because it lacks the conserved phenylalanine or tryptophan at the end, this CDR3 is likely a read error. J is TRBJ2-1 and V is TRBV30; 8 bases align to TRBD2. The germline V gene has CDR1 GTSNPN and CDR2 SVGIG (reference sequence). The CDR3 runs 12 residues. Trimming cost V 5 bases and J 7 bases; bases outside gene matches: 4. The CDR3 reads CAWSGGGNEQFV. For the CDR3, the DNA is TGTGCCTGGTCTGGCGGGGGGAATGAGCAGTTCGTC.

This clonotype has at least ten counts. The chain joins TRBV28 to TRBJ2-7; tentatively, D is TRBD1 (6 bases). The germline gives CDR1 MDHEN, CDR2 SYDVKM. This CDR3 spans 17 amino acids. The germline V and J ends were trimmed by 5 bases and 2 bases, with 22 bases remaining between them. CDR3 nucleotides: TGTGCCAGCAGTCCCATACCACAGGGAATACTTACCTACGAGCAGTACTTC. Its protein is CASSPIPQGILTYEQYF.

This clonotype was seen a few times. This chain links TRBV3-1 with TRBJ2-2, with D possibly matching TRBD1 (5 bases). This CDR3 has 14 amino acids. Germline CDR1 LGHDT, CDR2 YNNKEL (reference sequence). V shed 4 bases and J shed 5 bases, with 11 bases lying between them. The CDR3: CASSPIQGTGELFF. DNA of the CDR3: TGTGCCAGCAGCCCTATCCAGGGAACCGGGGAGCTGTTTTTT.

The chain is built from TRBV19 and TRBJ2-7; 10 bases line up with TRBD1. V dropped 2 bases and J dropped 3; count of bases not matched to a gene: 4. Per the germline V gene, CDR1 is LNHDA and CDR2 is SQIVND (reference sequence). The CDR3 runs to 15 residues. The DNA of the CDR3 is TGTGCCAGTAGTATATCCGGGACAGGGGACTACGAGCAGTACTTC. Amino acid sequence: CASSISGTGDYEQYF.

The chain is built from TRBV10-3 and TRBJ1-4; TRBD1 matches 9 bases. The CDR3 runs 13 residues. The V gene's germline CDR1 is ENHRY and CDR2 SYGVKD. Losses at the gene ends were 7 bases for V and 8 bases for J; bases not matched to a gene: 5. The CDR3 nucleotides read TGTGCCATCAAGGGACAGGGTGGAGAAAAACTGTTTTTT. Protein sequence: CAIKGQGGEKLFF.

Many counts were recorded for this clonotype. The chain joins TRBV5-4 to TRBJ2-6; TRBD1 matches at 7 bases. The V segment lost 1 base and the J segment 0 bases; nucleotides outside the gene matches: 7. Looked up from germline, CDR1 is SGHNT and CDR2 is YYREEE (reference sequence). CDR3 length equals 18 residues. CDR3 loop: CASSLPGQISSGANVLTF. For the CDR3, the DNA is TGTGCCAGCAGCTTGCCGGGACAGATCAGCTCTGGGGCCAACGTCCTGACTTTC.

V is TRBV5-6 and J is TRBJ1-1; no clear D. This CDR3 has 15 amino acids. V was cut by 3 bases and J by 3 bases, with 15 bases left in between. Germline V gene data show CDR1 as SGHDT and CDR2 as YYEEEE. CDR3 in DNA: TGTGCCAGCAGCTCCCGTGGCAGATATTACACTGAAGCTTTCTTT. This sequence encodes CASSSRGRYYTEAFF. The whole variable domain, remainder taken from reference TRBV5-6 and TRBJ1-1, is DAGVTQSPTHLIKTRGQQVTLRCSPKSGHDTVSWYQQALGQGPQFIFQYYEEEERQRGNFPDRFSGHQFPNYSSELNVNALLLGDSALYLCASSSRGRYYTEAFFGQGTRLTVV.

The table lists this clonotype with many counts. This chain joins TRBV7-9 and TRBJ1-2; D gene ambiguous. CDR1 and CDR2 (germline): SEHNR, FQNEAQ (reference sequence). V was clipped by 5 bases and J by 4 bases, with 14 bases between them. The CDR3 runs to 14 residues. CDR3 sequence: CASSNPKEIYGYTF. DNA for the CDR3: TGTGCCAGCAGCAACCCGAAGGAGATCTATGGCTACACCTTC.

This clonotype was observed a few times. The V gene is TRBV20-1, the J gene TRBJ2-4, with D perhaps assigned TRBD1 or TRBD2 (5 bases each). CDR1 and CDR2 from the germline V gene are DFQATT and SNEGSKA (reference sequence). The CDR3 totals 13 residues. The V end was cut by 3 bases, the J end by 6 bases, with 12 bases between. The CDR3 region is CSASRDAGNIQYF. The CDR3 DNA reads TGCAGTGCTAGTAGGGACGCGGGAAACATTCAGTACTTC.

This clonotype was found many times. The rearrangement links TRBV29-1 to TRBJ1-2; unclear D gene. The CDR3 loop spans 10 amino acids. The germline V gene encodes CDR1 SQVTM and CDR2 ANQGSEA. Trimming left V 4 bases short and J 8 bases short, with 8 bases between. The CDR3 bases are TGCAGCGTTGTGGGTAGCGGCTACACCTTC. Translated, it gives CSVVGSGYTF.

As for this clonotype: Being one base from a much bigger clone, this may be a read error. This sequence joins TRBV6-5 and TRBJ1-1; 8 bases are a match to TRBD1. Germline V lookup: CDR1 MNHEY, CDR2 SVGAGI. This CDR3 has 15 amino acids. The CDR3 nucleotides read TGTGCCAGCAGTCAGGGACAGGCGGGGAACACTGAAGCTTCCTTT. It specifies CASSQGQAGNTEASF.